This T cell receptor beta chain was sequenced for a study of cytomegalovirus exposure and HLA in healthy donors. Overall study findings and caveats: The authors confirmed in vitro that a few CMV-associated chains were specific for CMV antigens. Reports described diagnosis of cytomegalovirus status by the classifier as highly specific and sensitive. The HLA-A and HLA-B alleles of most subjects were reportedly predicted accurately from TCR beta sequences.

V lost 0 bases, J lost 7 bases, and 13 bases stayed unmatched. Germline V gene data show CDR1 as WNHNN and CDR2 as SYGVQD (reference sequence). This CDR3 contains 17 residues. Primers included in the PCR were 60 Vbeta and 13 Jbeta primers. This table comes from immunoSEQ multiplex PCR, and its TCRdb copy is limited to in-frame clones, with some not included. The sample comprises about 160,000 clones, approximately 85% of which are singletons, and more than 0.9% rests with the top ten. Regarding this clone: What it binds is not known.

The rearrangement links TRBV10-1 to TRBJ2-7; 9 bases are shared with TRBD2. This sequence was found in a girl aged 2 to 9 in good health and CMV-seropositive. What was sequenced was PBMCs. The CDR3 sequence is CASSESSVAGVLGEQYF. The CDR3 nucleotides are TGCGCCAGCAGTGAGTCGTCGGTAGCGGGAGTCTTGGGGGAGCAGTACTTC.